Each of the 27 T cell receptor beta chains below was sequenced from the same sample in a study of T cells after posttransplantation cyclophosphamide. Libraries were prepared by immunoSEQ multiplex PCR; TCRdb keeps only in-frame clonotypes and omits some of them. Here the sample spans around 23,000 clones, roughly two thirds being singletons. Material for sequencing was memory CD4+ T cells sorted from PBMCs. The receptors derive from a woman aged 55-75 years in good health, CMV-negative, and a related stem cell transplant donor.

The V and J genes are TRBV2 and TRBJ1-1, with D perhaps matching TRBD1 (5 bases). This CDR3 has 13 residues. CDR1 is SNHLY, CDR2 FYNNEI, per germline. The germline V and J ends were trimmed by 11 bases and 4 bases, with 17 bases remaining between them. In DNA, the CDR3 is TGTGCCGGGGCCCAAGGGGAGGGCACTGAAGCTTTCTTT. Protein product: CAGAQGEGTEAFF.

The genes are TRBV28 and TRBJ1-1, with D tentatively TRBD1 (5 bases). Trimming took off 6 bases at V and 8 bases at J, with 10 bases between the two ends. This CDR3 region has 11 residues. Per germline, CDR1 MDHEN and CDR2 SYDVKM. As DNA, the CDR3 is TGTGCCAGCAGACTAACAGGAGAAGCTTTCTTT. Its translation is CASRLTGEAFF.

This chain links TRBV10-3 with TRBJ1-5, with 11 nucleotides matching TRBD1. Germline loops: CDR1 ENHRY, CDR2 SYGVKD. CDR3 length equals 18 residues. V lost 4 bases and J lost 2; bases outside the gene matches: 10. DNA for the CDR3: TGTGCCATCAGTGCCGGACAGGGGGCCGCTGGAGGCAATCAGCCCCAGCATTTT. Translating it yields CAISAGQGAAGGNQPQHF.

The CDR3 loop reads CSVGQGAITDTQYF. As DNA, the CDR3 is TGCAGCGTCGGACAGGGGGCGATCACAGATACGCAGTATTTT. V usage is TRBV29-1 and J usage is TRBJ2-3; TRBD1 aligns across 11 bases. Germline values: CDR1 SQVTM, CDR2 ANQGSEA. CDR3 length: 14 residues. V shed 6 bases, J shed 2 bases, and the junction held 4 bases outside the gene matches.

The count of this clone is one. This chain links TRBV14 with TRBJ2-2; D not resolved. Trimming left V 0 bases short and J 8 bases short, with 4 bases between. The CDR3 sequence is 12 residues long. CDR1 is SGHDN and CDR2 is FVKESK in the germline V gene. CDR3 region: CASSQDKGELFF. DNA of the CDR3: TGTGCCAGCAGCCAAGATAAAGGGGAGCTGTTTTTT.

The chain employs TRBV11-2 and TRBJ2-4; tentatively, D is TRBD2 (5 bases). Germline assignment: CDR1 SGHAT and CDR2 FQNNGV. This CDR3 is 15 amino acids long. V was cut by 4 bases and J by 0 bases, with 10 bases left in between. CDR3 sequence: CASSSPEGAKNIQYF. CDR3 coding DNA: TGTGCCAGCAGCTCCCCTGAGGGAGCCAAAAACATTCAGTACTTC.

The chain links TRBV11-2 to TRBJ1-6, with a possible D match to TRBD1 (5 bases). Trimming cost V 0 bases and J 7 bases, with 10 bases left between them. The CDR3 length is 15 residues. Germline V gives CDR1 SGHAT, CDR2 FQNNGV. The CDR3 nucleotides read TGTGCCAGCAGCTTAGATCCAGGGCCGAATTCACCCCTCCACTTT. Translation: CASSLDPGPNSPLHF.

This chain connects TRBV6-1 to TRBJ2-7; D perhaps matches TRBD2 (6 bases). V was trimmed by 3 bases and J by 8 bases, leaving 8 bases between them. From germline, CDR1 is MNHNS and CDR2 SASEGT. CDR3 length: 11 amino acids. The CDR3 DNA sequence: TGTGCCAGCAGTGATAGCGGACAGCAGTACTTC. It encodes CASSDSGQQYF.

The J gene is TRBJ1-1, the V gene TRBV11-2, with 12 bases fitting TRBD1. Germline values: CDR1 SGHAT, CDR2 FQNNGV. V trimming: 4 bases; J trimming: 1 base; junction bases outside the gene matches: 10. This CDR3 has 18 residues. CDR3: CASSSFPGQGARNTEAFF. DNA of the CDR3: TGTGCCAGCAGCTCCTTCCCGGGACAGGGGGCGAGGAACACTGAAGCTTTCTTT.

The chain joins TRBV6-1 to TRBJ2-1; D gene unclear. CDR3 length: 15 residues. CDR1 is MNHNS and CDR2 is SASEGT in the germline V gene. V lost 1 base and J lost 4, with 11 bases in between. CDR3 sequence: CASSEGEAAYNEQFF. As DNA, the CDR3 is TGTGCCAGCAGTGAAGGAGAGGCTGCTTACAATGAGCAGTTCTTC.

This clone was found once. V is TRBV5-1 and J is TRBJ2-2, with a tentative D call TRBD1 (6 bases). The germline V and J ends were trimmed by 1 base and 4 bases, with 14 bases remaining between them. This CDR3 contains 16 residues. Germline CDR1 and CDR2: SGHRS and YFSETQ. CDR3 amino acids: CASSLSRGSTTGELFF. Here the CDR3 DNA reads TGCGCCAGCAGCTTGAGTAGGGGGTCGACCACCGGGGAGCTGTTTTTT.

This clone was seen a few times. The V gene is TRBV28, the J gene TRBJ2-1, with 10 bases lining up with TRBD2. V trimming: 8 bases; J trimming: 6 bases; junction bases outside the gene matches: 7. Per the germline V gene, CDR1 is MDHEN and CDR2 is SYDVKM. The CDR3 totals 14 residues. The CDR3 region has the DNA TGTGCCAGCCTCCCTAGCGGGAGCACCAATGAGCAGTTCTTC. Its translation: CASLPSGSTNEQFF.

This chain joins TRBV5-1 and TRBJ2-3; D not resolved. The CDR3 has 14 residues. Trimming shortened V by 1 base and J by 1 base, and 7 bases separated the two germline ends. Looked up from germline, CDR1 is SGHRS and CDR2 is YFSETQ. For the CDR3, the DNA is TGCGCCAGCAGCTTGCGGGTGCGCACAGATACGCAGTATTTT. The encoded protein is CASSLRVRTDTQYF. The complete variable domain, with remaining parts taken from reference TRBV5-1 and TRBJ2-3, reads KAGVTQTPRYLIKTRGQQVTLSCSPISGHRSVSWYQQTPGQGLQFLFEYFSETQRNKGNFPGRFSGRQFSNSRSEMNVSTLELGDSALYLCASSLRVRTDTQYFGPGTRLTVL.

With respect to this clone: The junction departs from the called germline gene at one end, perhaps through a read error. The V call is TRBV7-7, the J call TRBJ2-7; possibly TRBD1 for D (6 bases). Germline CDR1 and CDR2: SSHAT and FNYEAQ (reference sequence). The CDR3 is 14 amino acids. The CDR3 DNA is TGTGCTAGCAGTAAAACGACAGGCGGAGAGGAGCAGTACTTC. It codes for CASSKTTGGEEQYF.

The V call is TRBV2, the J call TRBJ1-2; 8 positions match TRBD1. The CDR3 is 13 residues long. The J segment lost 8 bases and the V segment lost 7 bases, leaving 9 bases of the junction unmatched. Germline V lookup: CDR1 SNHLY, CDR2 FYNNEI. Here the CDR3 DNA reads TGTGCCAGCAACGACCAGGGGGCTAAAGGCTACACCTTC. This gives the protein CASNDQGAKGYTF.

This clone ranks as medium-sized. V usage is TRBV2 and J usage is TRBJ1-6; 7 nucleotides match TRBD1. Trimming cost V 6 bases and J 10 bases; bases outside gene matches: 9. Looked up from germline, CDR1 is SNHLY and CDR2 is FYNNEI. This CDR3 is 14 amino acids long. In DNA, the CDR3 is TGTGCCAGCAGAGAACAGGGGAACCGCTCACCCCTCCACTTT. It encodes CASREQGNRSPLHF.

V usage is TRBV6-1 and J usage is TRBJ1-2; D is ambiguous. This CDR3 is 14 amino acids long. With 3 bases removed from V and 5 bases from J, the gap between germline ends came to 13 bases. Germline CDR1 reads MNHNS; CDR2 reads SASEGT. The CDR3 region is CASSDYPSGYGYTF. CDR3 DNA: TGTGCCAGCAGTGATTACCCCTCCGGGTATGGCTACACCTTC.

This sequence joins TRBV7-2 and TRBJ2-7; the D gene is possibly TRBD2 (6 bases). The CDR3 spans 15 residues. Germline V gene lookup returns CDR1 SGHTA and CDR2 FQGNSA. Trimming left V 8 bases short and J 2 bases short, with 19 bases between. The chain's CDR3 is CASSTSQGGTYEQYF. As DNA, the CDR3 is TGTGCCAGCTCTACGTCGCAGGGAGGCACCTACGAGCAGTACTTC. Based on the CDR3 plus reference TRBV7-2 and TRBJ2-7, the full variable domain is GAGVSQSPSNKVTEKGKDVELRCDPISGHTALYWYRQSLGQGLEFLIYFQGNSAPDKSGLPSDRFSAERTGGSVSTLTIQRTQQEDSAVYLCASSTSQGGTYEQYFGPGTRLTVT.

The V gene is TRBV28, the J gene TRBJ1-4, with unresolved D. The CDR3 totals 15 residues. The V gene's germline CDR1 is MDHEN and CDR2 SYDVKM. The V end lost 1 base, the J end lost 2 bases, and 8 bases lay between the germline ends. CDR3 sequence reads: CASSLSGMTNEKLFF. The CDR3 DNA reads TGTGCCAGCAGTTTATCGGGAATGACTAATGAAAAACTGTTTTTT.

The chain carries TRBV4-3 and TRBJ2-3; maybe TRBD2 (6 bases). Trimming removed 4 bases from V and 3 bases from J, with 11 bases in between. The CDR3 is 14 amino acids. Germline CDR1 is LGHNA and CDR2 is YSLEER. The CDR3 region has the DNA TGCGCCAGCAGCCGCAGTCTAGCGACAGATACGCAGTATTTT. Protein: CASSRSLATDTQYF.

This chain links TRBV28 with TRBJ2-2, with TRBD1 as a possible D gene (6 bases). This CDR3 spans 15 amino acids. Germline values: CDR1 MDHEN, CDR2 SYDVKM. Trimming pared 5 bases from V and 7 bases from J, leaving 17 bases between. The CDR3 coding sequence is TGTGCCAGCAGTAATACGGGACACATGGGCGGGGAGCTGTTTTTT. The encoded protein is CASSNTGHMGGELFF.

The J gene is TRBJ2-4, the V gene TRBV6-5, with D maybe TRBD1 (5 bases). Germline V CDR1 and CDR2: MNHEY, SVGAGI. Trimming took 4 bases from V and 1 from J, leaving 11 bases between them. The CDR3 is 15 residues long. The CDR3 DNA follows: TGTGCCAGCAGTTCACCGACAGCGGCCAAAAACATTCAGTACTTC. As protein: CASSSPTAAKNIQYF.

The V gene is TRBV29-1, the J gene TRBJ1-2, with D possibly TRBD1 on 6 matching bases. Germline-derived CDR1 and CDR2 are SQVTM and ANQGSEA. The V end lost 8 bases, the J end lost 6 bases, and 13 bases lay between the germline ends. CDR3 length equals 11 residues. As DNA, the CDR3 is TGCAGCAGCAGGGGTCTTGATGGCTACACCTTC. Its translation: CSSRGLDGYTF.

The V call is TRBV7-7, the J call TRBJ2-1; 7 bases are shared with TRBD1. The germline V gene encodes CDR1 SSHAT and CDR2 FNYEAQ (reference sequence). With 3 bases clipped from V and 0 bases from J, the junction kept 2 bases outside the gene matches. The CDR3 spans 15 residues. In nucleotides, the CDR3 is TGTGCCAGCAGCTTCGGGACAGTCTCCTACAATGAGCAGTTCTTC. The encoded protein is CASSFGTVSYNEQFF.

The rearrangement uses TRBV14 and TRBJ1-5; D may be TRBD1 (5 bases). Trimming took off 4 bases at V and 2 bases at J, with 12 bases between the two ends. The germline V gene encodes CDR1 SGHDN and CDR2 FVKESK. The length of the CDR3 is 15 residues. The chain's CDR3 is CASSPAGGRNQPQHF. The CDR3 region has the DNA TGTGCCAGCAGCCCCGCCGGGGGACGCAATCAGCCCCAGCATTTT.

This rearrangement joins TRBV6-5 to TRBJ2-3; perhaps TRBD2 as D (5 bases). The germline V gene has CDR1 MNHEY and CDR2 SVGAGI. V shed 3 bases and J shed 4 bases, with 11 bases lying between them. The CDR3 covers 14 residues. The chain's CDR3 is CASSYHTGSDTQYF. The CDR3 coding sequence is TGTGCCAGCAGTTATCATACGGGGTCAGATACGCAGTATTTT.

Written as DNA, the CDR3 is TGTGCCAGCAGTCGACAGCCTTATAACCATGAAGCTTTCTTT. Amino acid sequence: CASSRQPYNHEAFF. The chain recombines TRBV2 with TRBJ1-1; D perhaps matches TRBD1 (5 bases). Per germline, CDR1 SNHLY and CDR2 FYNNEI. The CDR3 is made up of 14 amino acids. V lost 5 bases, J lost 7 bases, and 17 bases lay in between.